This TCR beta chain was sequenced in a study of technical replicates of blood from a few donors. The germline V and J ends were trimmed by 5 bases and 6 bases, with 17 bases remaining between them. The CDR3 totals 14 residues. CDR1 is SGHRS and CDR2 is YFSETQ in the germline V gene. Profiling relied on immunoSEQ multiplex PCR, and the TCRdb table lists in-frame clones only, not all of them. The repertoire includes about 60,000 clones, about 88% of them detected once, and under 6.5% sits in the top ten. The V call is TRBV5-1, the J call TRBJ1-2; D not certain. The sample consisted of PBMCs. This receptor was obtained from a human donor in good health. Some clones in this sample may be carry-over from other donors' samples. Here the CDR3 reads CASRTDGVAHGYTF. The CDR3 nucleotides are TGCGCCAGCAGAACTGACGGGGTGGCTCATGGCTACACCTTC.